Sequencing of this T cell receptor beta chain was carried out in a study of blood T cell repertoires in COVID-19. About the research overall: Specimens from acute and convalescent COVID-19 originated in the United States, Italy and Spain.

Study processing details: Using reference gene primer amplification, nucleated cell counts were estimated. The assay was immunoSEQ multiplex PCR, and TCRdb's table has in-frame clones only and misses some. The V and J calls and clone size were taken over from that table, and D and trimming were inferred from the DNA. The profile shows approximately 150,000 clones, roughly 87% of them singletons. J lost 0 bases, V lost 4 bases, and 3 bases had no gene match. Germline assignment: CDR1 MDHEN and CDR2 SYDVKM. This CDR3 comprises 15 residues. Sequencing input: peripheral blood. This clonotype was sampled from a woman between 65 and 79 years old with acute or convalescent COVID-19. The genes are TRBV28 and TRBJ2-3, with 8 bases lining up with TRBD1. The chain's CDR3 is CASSWGTGSTDTQYF. CDR3 bases: TGTGCCAGCAGTTGGGGGACAGGCAGCACAGATACGCAGTATTTT.